The following is a T cell receptor (beta chain) sequence with its context. The CDR3 has 15 amino acids. Germline loops: CDR1 ENHRY, CDR2 SYGVKD. The V and J ends lost 5 bases and 1 base respectively, with 14 bases between them. The entry originates in a study of T cell changes during pregnancy in multiple sclerosis. Measured with immunoSEQ multiplex PCR; TCRdb has only the in-frame clones, and not every one. This repertoire shows about 120,000 clones, approximately 94% found once; its top ten account for 6.2%. Material: peripheral blood, obtained before pregnancy. The chain couples TRBV10-3 to TRBJ2-5; D possibly corresponds to TRBD2 (6 bases). The sequence was obtained from a female donor with multiple sclerosis, enrolled in a pregnancy study. CDR3 protein: CAISQADGSQETQYF. Here the CDR3 DNA reads TGTGCCATCAGTCAGGCCGACGGGAGCCAAGAGACCCAGTACTTC.